The next 23 T cell receptor beta chains were all read from a single sample in a study of T cells after posttransplantation cyclophosphamide. TCRdb's table, derived via immunoSEQ multiplex PCR, lists solely in-frame clones and lacks some. Of some 45,000 clones in the sample, 90% are singletons; the top ten hold about 2.5%. Cyclophosphamide on days +3 and +4 followed busulfan-fludarabine conditioning and a marrow graft. Sample: PBMCs, taken roughly 60 days after allogeneic stem cell transplant with posttransplant cyclophosphamide. All receptors derive from a male patient between 55 and 70 years old who received an allogeneic stem cell transplant from a related donor and was CMV-positive. Some T cells may be graft donor cells.

The V gene is TRBV6-1, the J gene TRBJ1-2; 9 bases match TRBD1. The junction had 5 bases not matched to a gene; V was cut back by 5 bases and J by 4 bases. The CDR3 is 14 residues long. From germline, CDR1 is MNHNS and CDR2 SASEGT. The CDR3 loop is CASSSGQGFYGYTF. CDR3 sequence (DNA): TGTGCCAGCAGTTCGGGACAGGGATTCTATGGCTACACCTTC.

This chain joins TRBV10-3 and TRBJ1-5; 10 bases match TRBD1. Germline V gene lookup returns CDR1 ENHRY and CDR2 SYGVKD. V trimming: 6 bases; J trimming: 5 bases; junction bases outside the gene matches: 4. This CDR3 is 14 amino acids long. DNA for the CDR3: TGTGCCATCAGCCGGACAGGGGGGGATCAGCCCCAGCATTTT. Translating gives CAISRTGGDQPQHF.

V and J are TRBV7-9 and TRBJ2-5; 7 nucleotides agree with TRBD2. Trimming cost V 8 bases and J 1 base; bases outside gene matches: 7. The CDR3 covers 14 residues. In germline, CDR1 is SEHNR, CDR2 FQNEAQ (reference sequence). The CDR3 reads CASFGGRVQETQYF. CDR3 in DNA: TGTGCCAGCTTTGGGGGGAGGGTCCAAGAGACCCAGTACTTC.

This chain joins TRBV5-1 and TRBJ2-1, with TRBD1 matching over 9 bases. The germline V gene has CDR1 SGHRS and CDR2 YFSETQ. The V segment lost 5 bases and the J segment 8 bases; nucleotides outside the gene matches: 14. CDR3 length equals 16 residues. For the CDR3, the DNA is TGCGCCAGCAGTGGTATCGGGACAGGGCGTCTGGATGAGCAGTTCTTC. Translated, it gives CASSGIGTGRLDEQFF.

V gene TRBV5-1 combines with J gene TRBJ1-3; no clear D. Germline V CDR1 and CDR2: SGHRS, YFSETQ. The CDR3 length is 13 residues. V was shortened by 0 bases and J by 4 bases, with 5 bases between the two germline ends. DNA for the CDR3: TGCGCCAGCAGCTTGGGAGGGGGAAACACCATATATTTT. This codes for CASSLGGGNTIYF.

This chain links TRBV4-1 with TRBJ2-2, with 9 nucleotides matching TRBD2. Germline trimming cut 6 bases from V and 8 bases from J; bases unmatched to any gene: 13. Germline loops: CDR1 MGHRA, CDR2 YSYEKL. The length of the CDR3 is 16 residues. In DNA form, the CDR3 reads TGCGCCAGCAGATTTAGCGGGGGCCTGAACAGGGGGGAGCTGTTTTTT. Translating gives CASRFSGGLNRGELFF.

This chain links TRBV7-9 with TRBJ2-2, with a tentative D call TRBD2 (5 bases). The V gene lost 3 bases and the J gene lost 5 bases, with 13 bases spanning the gap. CDR1 and CDR2 from the germline V gene are SEHNR and FQNEAQ (reference sequence). The CDR3 extends over 15 amino acids. The CDR3 coding sequence is TGTGCCAGCAGCTTCCTACTAGGTCCAACCGGGGAGCTGTTTTTT. Residues: CASSFLLGPTGELFF. Filled out from reference TRBV7-9 and TRBJ2-2, the complete variable domain reads DTGVSQNPRHKITKRGQNVTFRCDPISEHNRLYWYRQTLGQGPEFLTYFQNEAQLEKSRLLSDRFSAERPKGSFSTLEIQRTEQGDSAMYLCASSFLLGPTGELFFGEGSRLTVL.

This rearrangement joins TRBV27 to TRBJ2-3; possible D gene TRBD2, 6 bases. The V end was cut by 2 bases, the J end by 3 bases, with 6 bases between. Germline V gene sequence: CDR1 MNHEY, CDR2 SMNVEV (reference sequence). The CDR3 totals 13 residues. The CDR3 sequence: CASSLAGTDTQYF. CDR3 nucleotide sequence: TGTGCCAGCAGTTTAGCGGGGACAGATACGCAGTATTTT.

The chain employs TRBV10-3 and TRBJ2-7, with D uncertain. Germline loops: CDR1 ENHRY, CDR2 SYGVKD. This CDR3 comprises 14 residues. Trimming pared 4 bases from V and 4 bases from J, leaving 14 bases between. This CDR3 reads CAISALGSGYEQYV. CDR3 nucleotides: TGTGCCATCAGTGCCCTAGGTTCGGGTTACGAGCAGTACGTC.

This rearrangement joins TRBV6-5 to TRBJ1-2; D unresolved. Germline V CDR1 and CDR2: MNHEY, SVGAGI. The CDR3 is 13 amino acids. Trimming cost V 2 bases and J 2 bases, with 6 bases left between them. CDR3 bases: TGTGCCAGCAGTTACGTACAGAACTATGGCTACACCTTC. Residues: CASSYVQNYGYTF.

The chain links TRBV2 to TRBJ2-3; TRBD2 is a possible D gene (7 bases). The CDR3 contains 13 residues. CDR1 is SNHLY, CDR2 FYNNEI, per germline. V lost 7 bases to trimming and J lost 7 bases, with 15 bases between them. The CDR3, as DNA: TGTGCCAGCAACCTGGGGGGGCCTAATACGCAGTATTTT. Translating it yields CASNLGGPNTQYF.

This clone showed up just once. This chain uses TRBV6-1 with TRBJ2-3; 8 bases align to TRBD2. The CDR3 consists of 15 residues. Germline lookup yields CDR1 MNHNS and CDR2 SASEGT. Germline trimming cut 3 bases from V and 3 bases from J; bases unmatched to any gene: 5. The CDR3 sequence: CASSDGTSSTDTQYF. In nucleotides, the CDR3 is TGTGCCAGCAGTGACGGGACTAGTTCGACAGATACGCAGTATTTT.

This rearrangement joins TRBV5-1 to TRBJ1-2; no definite D call. Germline lookup yields CDR1 SGHRS and CDR2 YFSETQ. Trimming took 0 bases from V and 3 from J, leaving 9 bases between them. This CDR3 spans 14 amino acids. The CDR3 nucleotides are TGCGCCAGCAGCTTGGATAGAGATCACTATGGCTACACCTTC. It encodes CASSLDRDHYGYTF.

The J gene is TRBJ2-5, the V gene TRBV6-6, with TRBD2 matching 9 bases. CDR1 is MNHNY and CDR2 is SVGAGI in the germline V gene (reference sequence). There are 15 residues in the CDR3. V lost 1 base and J lost 2; bases outside the gene matches: 2. CDR3 nucleotides: TGTGCCAGCAGTTACTTCCTAGCGGGGCAAGAGACCCAGTACTTC. It specifies CASSYFLAGQETQYF.

The chain carries TRBV7-9 and TRBJ1-1, with D possibly TRBD1 on 5 matching bases. The CDR3 has 13 residues. Per germline, CDR1 SEHNR and CDR2 FQNEAQ (reference sequence). Trimming pared 8 bases from V and 3 bases from J, leaving 13 bases between. The DNA of the CDR3 is TGTGCCAGCTCTTTCAGGGACTACACTGAAGCTTTCTTT. Its protein product is CASSFRDYTEAFF.

This chain uses TRBV6-1 with TRBJ1-1; D is uncertain. V shed 2 bases and J shed 1 base, with 5 bases lying between them. Germline V CDR1 and CDR2: MNHNS, SASEGT. The length of the CDR3 is 13 residues. In DNA form, the CDR3 reads TGTGCCAGCAGTGAACCCGGGAACACTGAAGCTTTCTTT. Translation: CASSEPGNTEAFF.

The chain is built from TRBV14 and TRBJ1-1; D may be TRBD1 (6 bases). The CDR3 is 13 residues long. Germline V gives CDR1 SGHDN, CDR2 FVKESK. The germline V and J ends were trimmed by 8 bases and 0 bases, with 10 bases remaining between them. CDR3 nucleotides: TGTGCCAGCGCCACAGGGATGAACACTGAAGCTTTCTTT. Translating gives CASATGMNTEAFF.

The chain uses TRBV4-2 and TRBJ2-5; 11 bases align to TRBD2. This CDR3 comprises 15 residues. V lost 5 bases and J lost 5; bases outside the gene matches: 7. Germline loops: CDR1 LGHNA, CDR2 YNFKEQ. The chain's CDR3 is CASSASGTSGETQYF. CDR3 nucleotide sequence: TGTGCCAGCAGCGCCTCCGGGACTAGCGGCGAGACCCAGTACTTC.

This chain joins TRBV19 and TRBJ1-1; maybe TRBD1 (6 bases). Looked up from germline, CDR1 is LNHDA and CDR2 is SQIVND (reference sequence). There are 13 residues in the CDR3. Trimming shortened V by 4 bases and J by 10 bases, and 16 bases separated the two germline ends. Here the CDR3 reads CASSTTGRVGAFF. The CDR3, as DNA: TGTGCCAGTAGTACCACAGGGCGAGTGGGAGCTTTCTTT.

V is TRBV9 and J is TRBJ2-1; 9 bases fit TRBD2. Germline CDR1 and CDR2: SGDLS and YYNGEE. The junction had 6 bases not matched to a gene; V was cut back by 0 bases and J by 5 bases. CDR3 length equals 16 residues. For the CDR3, the DNA is TGTGCCAGCAGCGTAGTTGGTAGCGGGGGAGACAATGAGCAGTTCTTC. Its protein product is CASSVVGSGGDNEQFF.

About this clone: The sample carries other DNA sequences with the same CDR3. This sequence joins TRBV7-9 and TRBJ2-2; D not certain. V was cut by 4 bases and J by 5 bases, with 14 bases left in between. The V gene's germline CDR1 is SEHNR and CDR2 FQNEAQ (reference sequence). The CDR3 contains 15 residues. CDR3 protein: CASSSPLAPTGELFF. As DNA, the CDR3 is TGTGCCAGCAGCTCCCCCCTCGCGCCGACCGGGGAGCTGTTTTTT.

The gene calls are TRBV14 and TRBJ1-6; D might be TRBD1 (5 bases). The CDR3 is 17 residues long. The V end lost 1 base, the J end lost 4 bases, and 14 bases lay between the germline ends. Germline CDR1 and CDR2: SGHDN and FVKESK. CDR3 region: CASSQGFTRQYNSPLHF. The DNA of the CDR3 is TGTGCCAGCAGCCAAGGGTTTACGAGACAGTATAATTCACCCCTCCACTTT.

The chain recombines TRBV2 with TRBJ1-1; TRBD1 agrees at 9 bases. From germline, CDR1 is SNHLY and CDR2 FYNNEI. The CDR3 runs to 13 residues. With V trimmed by 6 bases and J by 5 bases, 4 bases remained unmatched. For the CDR3, the DNA is TGTGCCAGCAGGGTGGACAGGGGTACTGAAGCTTTCTTT. It specifies CASRVDRGTEAFF.